Below, 28 T cell receptor beta chains from the same sample are listed, as sequenced in a study of shared clonotypes between healthy human individuals. Sequencing was performed with immunoSEQ multiplex PCR; in TCRdb, only in-frame clones are kept and a portion is missing. The table includes about 2.2 million clones, roughly 95% detected once. Naive CD8 cells comprised CD45RO-negative, CCR7-positively selected cells, excluding terminally differentiated effector memory CD45RA+ cells. The specimen was naive CD8+ T cells from PBMCs. These receptors all come from a man aged 18-30 years in good health. Some clones in this sample may be carry-over from other donors' samples.

The chain links TRBV28 to TRBJ2-2, with TRBD2 matching 10 bases. Germline CDR1 reads MDHEN; CDR2 reads SYDVKM. Germline trimming cut 2 bases from V and 0 bases from J; bases unmatched to any gene: 3. The CDR3 loop spans 17 amino acids. CDR3 protein: CASSLLAGAPNTGELFF. CDR3 DNA: TGTGCCAGCAGTTTACTAGCGGGAGCCCCGAACACCGGGGAGCTGTTTTTT. The variable domain in full, completed from reference TRBV28 and TRBJ2-2, reads DVKVTQSSRYLVKRTGEKVFLECVQDMDHENMFWYRQDPGLGLRLIYFSYDVKMKEKGDIPEGYSVSREKKERFSLILESASTNQTSMYLCASSLLAGAPNTGELFFGEGSRLTVL.

This clone was seen just once. The chain is built from TRBV2 and TRBJ2-1, with D possibly matching TRBD2 (6 bases). Trimming shortened V by 7 bases and J by 7 bases, and 20 bases separated the two germline ends. This CDR3 is 15 amino acids long. Per the germline V gene, CDR1 is SNHLY and CDR2 is FYNNEI. CDR3 coding DNA: TGTGCCAGCAAACATCCTAGCGCTTCATCTAATGAGCAGTTCTTC. As protein: CASKHPSASSNEQFF. The complete variable domain, with remaining parts taken from reference TRBV2 and TRBJ2-1, reads EPEVTQTPSHQVTQMGQEVILRCVPISNHLYFYWYRQILGQKVEFLVSFYNNEISEKSEIFDDQFSVERPDGSNFTLKIRSTKLEDSAMYFCASKHPSASSNEQFFGPGTRLTVL.

V and J are TRBV28 and TRBJ2-1; tentative D call: TRBD2 (6 bases). V was pared by 2 bases and J by 6 bases, with 11 bases between. The CDR3 is 14 amino acids. Looked up from germline, CDR1 is MDHEN and CDR2 is SYDVKM. The CDR3 loop is CASSLEASANEQFF. CDR3 nucleotides: TGTGCCAGCAGTTTAGAGGCTAGCGCCAATGAGCAGTTCTTC.

This sequence joins TRBV9 and TRBJ1-2; TRBD1 matches at 8 bases. The CDR3 length is 15 residues. Per germline, CDR1 SGDLS and CDR2 YYNGEE. Losses at the gene ends were 3 bases for V and 3 bases for J; bases not matched to a gene: 7. The CDR3 protein is CASSASGGADYGYTF. The CDR3 region has the DNA TGTGCCAGCAGCGCTTCAGGGGGCGCTGACTATGGCTACACCTTC.

This clone was counted a few times. The V and J genes are TRBV5-1 and TRBJ1-1; no definite D call. Trimming left V 3 bases short and J 8 bases short, with 8 bases between. The CDR3 sequence is 11 residues long. Looked up from germline, CDR1 is SGHRS and CDR2 is YFSETQ. The CDR3, as DNA: TGCGCCAGCAGCTCCCGAGGGGAAGCTTTCTTT. It encodes CASSSRGEAFF. Drawing the rest from reference TRBV5-1 and TRBJ1-1, the complete variable domain is KAGVTQTPRYLIKTRGQQVTLSCSPISGHRSVSWYQQTPGQGLQFLFEYFSETQRNKGNFPGRFSGRQFSNSRSEMNVSTLELGDSALYLCASSSRGEAFFGQGTRLTVV.

The gene calls are TRBV7-9 and TRBJ1-2, with 8 positions matching TRBD1. CDR1 is SEHNR, CDR2 FQNEAQ, per germline (reference sequence). Losses at the gene ends were 8 bases for V and 1 base for J; bases not matched to a gene: 9. This CDR3 region has 15 residues. This CDR3 is CASAWTGHHNYGYTF. The CDR3 DNA follows: TGTGCCAGCGCTTGGACAGGGCATCATAACTATGGCTACACCTTC.

Of note for this clone: Other DNA sequences in this sample translate to the same CDR3. The V call is TRBV11-2, the J call TRBJ2-7; a possible D gene is TRBD2 (5 bases). With 1 base removed from V and 0 bases from J, the gap between germline ends came to 7 bases. This CDR3 region has 14 residues. CDR1 is SGHAT and CDR2 is FQNNGV in the germline V gene. CDR3 protein: CASSLGGNSYEQYF. Here the CDR3 DNA reads TGTGCCAGCAGCTTAGGAGGGAACTCCTACGAGCAGTACTTC. Together with reference TRBV11-2 and TRBJ2-7, the CDR3 gives the full variable domain: EAGVAQSPRYKIIEKRQSVAFWCNPISGHATLYWYQQILGQGPKLLIQFQNNGVVDDSQLPKDRFSAERLKGVDSTLKIQPAKLEDSAVYLCASSLGGNSYEQYFGPGTRLTVT.

The chain uses TRBV6-6 and TRBJ1-1; D gene ambiguous. The CDR3 consists of 14 residues. The V gene lost 5 bases and the J gene lost 2 bases, with 12 bases spanning the gap. Germline CDR1 is MNHNY and CDR2 is SVGAGI (reference sequence). CDR3 nucleotides: TGTGCCAGCAGTCCCTTGGAGATTAACACTGAAGCTTTCTTT. It yields the protein CASSPLEINTEAFF.

The V gene is TRBV27, the J gene TRBJ2-1, with a tentative D call TRBD1 (6 bases). The CDR3 is 15 amino acids. The V gene's germline CDR1 is MNHEY and CDR2 SMNVEV (reference sequence). V was pared by 7 bases and J by 6 bases, with 19 bases between. The DNA of the CDR3 is TGTGCCAGCAAAGACGCAGGGGTTTCTAGCAATGAGCAGTTCTTC. Amino acid sequence: CASKDAGVSSNEQFF.

Points on this clone: One end of the junction varies from germline; a read error may be responsible. The J gene is TRBJ2-3, the V gene TRBV6-5; D might be TRBD2 (6 bases). The length of the CDR3 is 10 residues. Germline V lookup: CDR1 MNHEY, CDR2 SVGAGI. Here the CDR3 reads CASSPSLALF. The CDR3 DNA reads TGTGCCAGCAGTCCCTCACTAGCCCTTTTT.

In regard to this clone: Distinct nucleotide sequences in the sample also encode this CDR3. V usage is TRBV28 and J usage is TRBJ2-7; 7 bases match TRBD2. Germline values: CDR1 MDHEN, CDR2 SYDVKM. The CDR3 sequence is 13 residues long. The V gene end was trimmed by 2 bases and the J gene end by 2 bases; junction bases not matched to a gene: 0. The chain's CDR3 is CASSLGRAYEQYF. CDR3 DNA sequence: TGTGCCAGCAGTTTAGGGAGGGCCTACGAGCAGTACTTC. Combining the CDR3 with reference TRBV28 and TRBJ2-7 gives the whole variable domain DVKVTQSSRYLVKRTGEKVFLECVQDMDHENMFWYRQDPGLGLRLIYFSYDVKMKEKGDIPEGYSVSREKKERFSLILESASTNQTSMYLCASSLGRAYEQYFGPGTRLTVT.

The chain couples TRBV28 to TRBJ1-1, with no clear D. Trimming stripped 5 bases from V and 4 bases from J, with 14 bases between. This CDR3 region has 14 residues. Germline CDR1 is MDHEN and CDR2 is SYDVKM. CDR3 nucleotide sequence: TGTGCCAGCAGTCCTATGGTGGTCACCACTGAAGCTTTCTTT. Translated: CASSPMVVTTEAFF.

The chain combines TRBV6-6 with TRBJ1-4, with D hard to call. V was trimmed by 0 bases and J by 8 bases, leaving 4 bases between them. The CDR3 is 12 amino acids. The germline V gene has CDR1 MNHNY and CDR2 SVGAGI (reference sequence). CDR3 sequence reads: CASSYSMEKLFF. The CDR3, as DNA: TGTGCCAGCAGTTACTCGATGGAAAAACTGTTTTTT.

A note on this clone: The sample carries other DNA sequences with the same CDR3. V is TRBV9 and J is TRBJ2-7, with TRBD2 matching 8 bases. V was pared by 0 bases and J by 2 bases, with 1 base of the junction left unmatched. CDR1 SGDLS and CDR2 YYNGEE come from the germline V gene. The CDR3 is 14 residues long. CDR3 in amino acids: CASSVGAGAYEQYF. CDR3 nucleotide sequence: TGTGCCAGCAGCGTAGGAGCGGGAGCCTACGAGCAGTACTTC.

The chain is built from TRBV7-9 and TRBJ2-7; tentative D call: TRBD2 (6 bases). The CDR3 contains 15 residues. Germline V gene lookup returns CDR1 SEHNR and CDR2 FQNEAQ (reference sequence). Trimming removed 2 bases from V and 1 base from J, with 12 bases in between. The CDR3 DNA reads TGTGCCAGCAGCTTAAGCAGCGGGCGGTCCTACGAGCAGTACTTC. As protein: CASSLSSGRSYEQYF.

Remarks on this clone: Other DNA sequences from this sample encode an identical CDR3 as well. The chain carries TRBV30 and TRBJ1-6; D gene uncertain. V lost 3 bases and J lost 8, with 11 bases in between. The length of the CDR3 is 13 residues. CDR1 and CDR2 (germline): GTSNPN, SVGIG (reference sequence). The CDR3, as DNA: TGTGCCTGGAGCGTGCTACGGGATTCACCCCTCCACTTT. Translating gives CAWSVLRDSPLHF.

The chain combines TRBV4-1 with TRBJ2-1; 7 positions match TRBD2. J was trimmed by 2 bases and V by 4 bases; bases with no gene match: 8. The CDR3 length is 16 residues. CDR1 and CDR2 (germline): MGHRA, YSYEKL. This CDR3 reads CASSPLGLVTYNEQFF. In DNA, the CDR3 is TGCGCCAGCAGCCCACTAGGACTAGTGACCTACAATGAGCAGTTCTTC.

V and J are TRBV7-5 and TRBJ2-2; TRBD1 is taken as the D call from the table, unchecked against the DNA. TRBV7-5 is a documented pseudogene. The length of the CDR3 is 19 residues. CDR3 loop: CVRSIDRHLGDRSTGELFF. Written as DNA, the CDR3 is TGTGTCAGAAGCATAGATCGACATTTAGGGGACAGGAGCACCGGGGAGCTGTTTTTT.

V is TRBV25-1 and J is TRBJ2-1; 7 positions agree with TRBD2. CDR3 length: 17 amino acids. From germline, CDR1 is MGHDK and CDR2 SYGVNS. V gave up 1 base and J gave up 3 bases; unmatched junction bases: 9. CDR3 sequence (DNA): TGTGCCAGCAGTGAATGGCCCGACGGGGGGAGCTACAATGAGCAGTTCTTC. Translation gives CASSEWPDGGSYNEQFF.

The genes are TRBV4-3 and TRBJ2-1, with D perhaps TRBD1 (5 bases). CDR3 length equals 17 residues. CDR1 and CDR2 (germline): LGHNA, YSLEER. V dropped 0 bases and J dropped 8 bases, with 20 bases sitting between them. The DNA of the CDR3 is TGCGCCAGCAGCCAAGATGGGGCTCCCGCGGCCCTCGATGAGCAGTTCTTC. Protein sequence: CASSQDGAPAALDEQFF.

V usage is TRBV5-1 and J usage is TRBJ1-4, with 10 bases lining up with TRBD1. The germline V gene has CDR1 SGHRS and CDR2 YFSETQ. The CDR3 loop spans 14 amino acids. Trimming removed 4 bases from V and 6 bases from J; junction bases left unmatched: 3. CDR3 coding DNA: TGCGCCAGCAGCCCGGGACAGGGGTATGAAAAACTGTTTTTT. It translates to CASSPGQGYEKLFF.

This chain links TRBV11-2 with TRBJ2-1; D not resolved. Germline V gene data show CDR1 as SGHAT and CDR2 as FQNNGV. The CDR3 sequence is 12 residues long. Between the trimmed V and J ends, which lost 1 base and 8 bases, there was a span of 6 bases. The CDR3 DNA follows: TGTGCCAGCAGCTTAGGTGCGGATGAGCAGTTCTTC. Protein sequence: CASSLGADEQFF.

The V and J genes are TRBV7-8 and TRBJ2-1, with D tentatively TRBD2 (5 bases). V was cut by 3 bases and J by 3 bases, with 9 bases left in between. The length of the CDR3 is 14 residues. Germline V lookup: CDR1 SGHVS, CDR2 FQNEAQ. For the CDR3, the DNA is TGTGCCAGCAGCTTTACTAGAGACTACAATGAGCAGTTCTTC. Encoded protein: CASSFTRDYNEQFF.

The rearrangement uses TRBV4-1 and TRBJ2-5; D is possibly TRBD1 (5 bases). The CDR3 loop spans 14 amino acids. The V end was cut by 4 bases, the J end by 5 bases, with 14 bases between. Looked up from germline, CDR1 is MGHRA and CDR2 is YSYEKL. CDR3 DNA: TGCGCCAGCAGCCGAGTTGGGGCCCGGGAGACCCAGTACTTC. Its translation: CASSRVGARETQYF.

This chain links TRBV6-5 with TRBJ2-3; D not resolved. CDR1 is MNHEY, CDR2 SVGAGI, per germline. CDR3 length: 14 amino acids. The V end lost 5 bases, the J end lost 0 bases, and 9 bases lay between the germline ends. The CDR3 sequence is CASSPLPSTDTQYF. DNA of the CDR3: TGTGCCAGCAGTCCCCTACCAAGCACAGATACGCAGTATTTT.

The rearrangement links TRBV7-9 to TRBJ1-1; 7 nucleotides match TRBD1. This CDR3 has 19 residues. CDR1 SEHNR and CDR2 FQNEAQ come from the germline V gene (reference sequence). Trimming at V came to 2 bases and at J to 3 bases, leaving 18 bases not matched to a gene. The CDR3 region is CASSLSLMDLYRGDTEAFF. The CDR3 DNA reads as TGTGCCAGCAGCTTAAGTCTAATGGACTTGTACAGGGGAGACACTGAAGCTTTCTTT.

The chain carries TRBV4-3 and TRBJ2-7; unclear D gene. The CDR3 runs to 13 residues. V shed 8 bases and J shed 7 bases, with 18 bases lying between them. CDR1 is LGHNA and CDR2 is YSLEER in the germline V gene. The CDR3 spells CASSTSSRSEQYF. The CDR3 region has the DNA TGCGCCAGCTCGACTTCGAGCCGTTCAGAGCAGTACTTC.

The V gene is TRBV5-1, the J gene TRBJ2-1; D is unresolved. The CDR3 sequence is 14 residues long. V was clipped by 0 bases and J by 8 bases, with 12 bases between them. Germline CDR1 SGHRS, CDR2 YFSETQ. The CDR3 DNA reads as TGCGCCAGCAGCTTGGAGAAATTACGGGATGAGCAGTTCTTC. It encodes CASSLEKLRDEQFF.